Each of the 30 T cell receptor beta chains below was sequenced from the same sample in a study of technical replicates of blood from a handful of donors. Data came from immunoSEQ multiplex PCR; TCRdb stores just in-frame clones and leaves some out. The repertoire has more than 65,000 clones, approximately 92% of them found once; the top ten carry 0.41%. The specimen sequenced was T cells isolated from PBMCs. These receptors all come from a human donor in good health.

The V gene is TRBV28, the J gene TRBJ1-1; D call uncertain. The V gene lost 6 bases and the J gene lost 6 bases, with 23 bases spanning the gap. This CDR3 contains 16 residues. Germline loops: CDR1 MDHEN, CDR2 SYDVKM. CDR3 in DNA: TGTGCCAGCAGACTCGAAGATCGGGGATTCCCACCTGAAGCTTTCTTT. It codes for CASRLEDRGFPPEAFF.

The count of this clone is one. Other DNA sequences in this sample translate to the same CDR3. The V call is TRBV19, the J call TRBJ2-7; TRBD1 agrees at 9 bases. V shed 5 bases and J 3 bases; nucleotides not matched to a gene: 2. The CDR3 consists of 13 residues. Looked up from germline, CDR1 is LNHDA and CDR2 is SQIVND (reference sequence). CDR3 DNA sequence: TGTGCCAGTAGTCGACAGGGGGACTACGAGCAGTACTTC. Encoded protein: CASSRQGDYEQYF.

This clone was detected only once. The CDR3: CASSQGPGNYEQYF. CDR3 DNA: TGCGCCAGCAGCCAAGGCCCCGGGAACTACGAGCAGTACTTC. The chain carries TRBV4-3 and TRBJ2-7, with D possibly TRBD2 on 5 matching bases. Germline V lookup: CDR1 LGHNA, CDR2 YSLEER. This CDR3 has 14 amino acids. Trimming removed 1 base at V and 3 bases at J, with 10 bases between.

The chain has TRBV11-3 and TRBJ2-5; D may be TRBD2 (5 bases). Germline CDR1 SGHNT, CDR2 YENEEA. This CDR3 is 15 amino acids long. Trimming took off 1 base at V and 1 base at J, with 10 bases between the two ends. Here the CDR3 reads CASSLGGAAQETQYF. CDR3 in DNA: TGTGCCAGCAGCTTAGGGGGAGCGGCCCAAGAGACCCAGTACTTC.

J is TRBJ2-2 and V is TRBV27; 8 bases agree with TRBD1. CDR3 length equals 17 residues. Trimming took 3 bases from V and 3 from J; bases not matched to a gene: 9. Per germline, CDR1 MNHEY and CDR2 SMNVEV (reference sequence). The CDR3 DNA is TGTGCCAGCAGTTTCTACGGGACAGGAGCGTACACCGGGGAGCTGTTTTTT. The encoded protein is CASSFYGTGAYTGELFF.

The CDR3 sequence: CASSYRDKSYEQYF. As DNA, the CDR3 is TGCGCCAGCAGCTACCGGGACAAATCCTACGAGCAGTACTTC. The chain joins TRBV4-3 to TRBJ2-7; possibly TRBD1 for D (6 bases). This CDR3 is 14 amino acids long. Trimming shortened V by 5 bases and J by 1 base, and 12 bases separated the two germline ends. Germline V gene sequence: CDR1 LGHNA, CDR2 YSLEER.

V is TRBV29-1 and J is TRBJ1-1; D is possibly TRBD1 (5 bases). The length of the CDR3 is 15 residues. The V and J ends lost 1 base and 4 bases respectively, with 16 bases between them. Looked up from germline, CDR1 is SQVTM and CDR2 is ANQGSEA. This CDR3 is CSVEGLQGPPTEAFF. The CDR3 region has the DNA TGCAGCGTTGAAGGGCTTCAGGGTCCCCCCACTGAAGCTTTCTTT.

The V and J genes are TRBV7-2 and TRBJ1-2; TRBD1 aligns across 10 bases. The CDR3 runs to 16 residues. V was clipped by 4 bases and J by 4 bases; unmatched bases: 9. Per germline, CDR1 SGHTA and CDR2 FQGNSA. The CDR3 spells CASSSAGTGVIYGYTF. The CDR3 DNA reads TGTGCCAGCAGCTCGGCCGGGACAGGGGTCATCTATGGCTACACCTTC.

V gene TRBV10-1 combines with J gene TRBJ2-3, with 8 bases aligning to TRBD2. V was clipped by 2 bases and J by 0 bases; unmatched bases: 1. The CDR3 contains 15 residues. CDR1 and CDR2 (germline): WNHNN, SYGVQD (reference sequence). CDR3 DNA: TGCGCCAGCAGTGAGCTAGCGGGCAGCACAGATACGCAGTATTTT. Its protein is CASSELAGSTDTQYF.

The V call is TRBV4-2, the J call TRBJ1-5; possible D gene TRBD1, 6 bases. The CDR3 is 19 residues long. V gave up 0 bases and J gave up 2 bases, with 20 bases separating them. Germline CDR1 LGHNA, CDR2 YNFKEQ. CDR3 bases: TGTGCCAGCAGCCAAGAACGATCCCCAGGGGCGGGTGGCAATCAGCCCCAGCATTTT. Translating it yields CASSQERSPGAGGNQPQHF.

The chain couples TRBV28 to TRBJ2-1, with TRBD2 as a possible D gene (6 bases). The CDR3 runs to 15 residues. V was clipped by 7 bases and J by 10 bases, with 23 bases between them. The germline CDR1 and CDR2 sequences are MDHEN and SYDVKM. CDR3 protein: CASTDGTWDSLEQFF. The CDR3, as DNA: TGTGCCAGCACTGACGGCACTTGGGACTCCCTAGAGCAGTTCTTC.

The table lists this clone with a few counts. This chain connects TRBV12-5 to TRBJ2-1; 12 bases fit TRBD2. V shed 3 bases, J shed 5 bases, and the junction held 2 bases outside the gene matches. From germline, CDR1 is LGHNT and CDR2 FRNRAP. The CDR3 sequence is 15 residues long. The CDR3 nucleotides are TGTGCTAGTGGTTTCCGGACTAGCGGGGACAATGAGCAGTTCTTC. Translated: CASGFRTSGDNEQFF.

This chain uses TRBV5-6 with TRBJ1-2; TRBD1 matches 7 bases. There are 16 residues in the CDR3. The trim removed 0 bases at V and 5 bases at J, leaving 10 bases unmatched. Germline V gene lookup returns CDR1 SGHDT and CDR2 YYEEEE. CDR3 nucleotides: TGTGCCAGCAGCTTGGATCCTGGGGACAGTAGATATGGCTACACCTTC. It specifies CASSLDPGDSRYGYTF.

In this sample, this clone turned up once. The rearrangement links TRBV28 to TRBJ2-7; D may be TRBD2 (5 bases). V was shortened by 10 bases and J by 2 bases, with 18 bases between the two germline ends. The CDR3 is 14 residues long. Germline values: CDR1 MDHEN, CDR2 SYDVKM. The CDR3 sequence is CATSGGGLPYEQYF. DNA for the CDR3: TGTGCCACCTCAGGTGGAGGCCTCCCCTACGAGCAGTACTTC.

The chain uses TRBV11-2 and TRBJ1-1; D might be TRBD1 (5 bases). The ends were cut back, 0 bases at V and 4 bases at J, with 6 bases in the middle. Germline lookup yields CDR1 SGHAT and CDR2 FQNNGV. CDR3 length: 13 residues. CDR3 in amino acids: CASSLEQATEAFF. The CDR3 nucleotides are TGTGCCAGCAGCTTAGAACAGGCCACTGAAGCTTTCTTT.

The chain employs TRBV19 and TRBJ1-4; the match to TRBD1 covers 12 bases. Germline CDR1 reads LNHDA; CDR2 reads SQIVND (reference sequence). The CDR3 contains 17 residues. Losses at the gene ends were 5 bases for V and 0 bases for J; bases not matched to a gene: 4. The CDR3 nucleotides are TGTGCCAGTAGTGTGGGACAGGGGGCTGCAACTAATGAAAAACTGTTTTTT. Amino acids: CASSVGQGAATNEKLFF.

This chain joins TRBV28 and TRBJ2-1; D possibly corresponds to TRBD2 (6 bases). Germline lookup yields CDR1 MDHEN and CDR2 SYDVKM. The V end lost 6 bases, the J end lost 9 bases, and 15 bases lay between the germline ends. The CDR3 covers 13 residues. This CDR3 reads CASRPTSRLEQFF. The CDR3 DNA follows: TGTGCCAGCAGACCTACTAGCCGGCTTGAGCAGTTCTTC.

The rearrangement joins TRBV5-4 to TRBJ1-2, with a tentative D call TRBD1 (6 bases). The CDR3 sequence is 17 residues long. V was cut by 4 bases and J by 4 bases, with 23 bases left in between. CDR1 SGHNT and CDR2 YYREEE come from the germline V gene (reference sequence). The CDR3 region is CASSIYGLDSSFYGYTF. The CDR3, as DNA: TGTGCCAGCAGCATTTACGGCTTGGACAGTTCGTTCTATGGCTACACCTTC.

As DNA, the CDR3 is TGTGCCAGTAGTAAAGGTAGCGGGACAGTAAGCGAGCAGTACTTC. Encoded protein: CASSKGSGTVSEQYF. The V and J genes are TRBV19 and TRBJ2-7; D perhaps matches TRBD2 (8 bases). V was shortened by 4 bases and J by 6 bases, with 19 bases between the two germline ends. The length of the CDR3 is 15 residues. Germline V lookup: CDR1 LNHDA, CDR2 SQIVND (reference sequence).

The rearrangement joins TRBV11-2 to TRBJ2-3, with D hard to call. CDR3 length: 8 amino acids. Germline V CDR1 and CDR2: SGHAT, FQNNGV. The ends were cut back, 8 bases at V and 14 bases at J, with 8 bases in the middle. The CDR3 loop is CASGLRYF. In nucleotides, the CDR3 is TGTGCCAGCGGTCTACGGTATTTT.

The chain has TRBV18 and TRBJ2-5, with a weak D call TRBD1 (6 bases). The CDR3 loop spans 14 amino acids. From germline, CDR1 is KGHSH and CDR2 LQKENI. V was clipped by 1 base and J by 2 bases, with 8 bases between them. The CDR3 reads CASSPQTGQETQYF. The CDR3 DNA sequence: TGTGCCAGCTCACCACAAACAGGGCAAGAGACCCAGTACTTC.

This clone was observed a handful of times. The rearrangement uses TRBV30 and TRBJ2-1; no clear D gene. The CDR3 spans 12 residues. The germline V gene has CDR1 GTSNPN and CDR2 SVGIG (reference sequence). Trimming shortened V by 8 bases and J by 3 bases, and 11 bases separated the two germline ends. CDR3 sequence reads: CASLRNYNEQFF. Here the CDR3 DNA reads TGTGCCAGTCTGCGGAACTACAATGAGCAGTTCTTC.

The gene calls are TRBV7-6 and TRBJ2-1; 9 nucleotides line up with TRBD1. V lost 3 bases, J lost 1 base, and 1 base stayed unmatched. Germline assignment: CDR1 SGHVS and CDR2 FNYEAQ. The CDR3 loop spans 15 amino acids. The CDR3 bases are TGTGCCAGCAGCTTGGGACAGGGTTCCTACAATGAGCAGTTCTTC. It translates to CASSLGQGSYNEQFF.

The chain employs TRBV9 and TRBJ2-7; TRBD2 matches 10 bases. In germline, CDR1 is SGDLS, CDR2 YYNGEE. Trimming cost V 0 bases and J 3 bases; bases outside gene matches: 6. The CDR3 spans 16 residues. The CDR3 DNA follows: TGTGCCAGCAGCGTAGGGCTAGCGGGAGAGGTCTACGAGCAGTACTTC. Protein product: CASSVGLAGEVYEQYF.

The gene calls are TRBV15 and TRBJ1-1; no clear D gene. Germline V gene data show CDR1 as LNHNV and CDR2 as YYDKDF (reference sequence). The CDR3 contains 14 residues. V was pared by 1 base and J by 2 bases, with 8 bases between. The CDR3 loop is CATSRGTDNTEAFF. The CDR3 DNA sequence: TGTGCCACCAGCAGAGGTACAGACAACACTGAAGCTTTCTTT.

CDR3 sequence: CASGDRPLSGNTIYF. CDR3 DNA: TGTGCCAGCGGAGACAGGCCCCTCTCTGGAAACACCATATATTTT. The J gene is TRBJ1-3, the V gene TRBV28, with a tentative D call TRBD1 (6 bases). V dropped 8 bases and J dropped 0 bases, with 14 bases sitting between them. From germline, CDR1 is MDHEN and CDR2 SYDVKM. The CDR3 contains 15 residues.

V is TRBV11-2 and J is TRBJ2-7, with 10 bases identical to TRBD2. The CDR3 totals 15 residues. After removal of 3 bases from V and 2 bases from J, the junction contained 4 bases not matched to a gene. In germline, CDR1 is SGHAT, CDR2 FQNNGV. In nucleotides, the CDR3 is TGTGCCAGCAGCTTTACTAGCGGGATGGCCTACGAGCAGTACTTC. Its protein is CASSFTSGMAYEQYF.

CDR3 coding DNA: TGTGCCAGTAGTATGGAGGTAACTAGCGGGAGAGGAAACATTCAGTACTTC. Translation: CASSMEVTSGRGNIQYF. This rearrangement joins TRBV19 to TRBJ2-4; the match to TRBD2 covers 11 bases. Unmatched junction bases numbered 10, after V lost 3 bases and J lost 6 bases. The CDR3 is 17 residues long. Looked up from germline, CDR1 is LNHDA and CDR2 is SQIVND (reference sequence).

V gene TRBV2 combines with J gene TRBJ1-3; D remains ambiguous. Trimming stripped 4 bases from V and 0 bases from J, with 7 bases between. The CDR3 length is 14 residues. The V gene's germline CDR1 is SNHLY and CDR2 FYNNEI. CDR3 sequence: CASSGGPSGNTIYF. DNA of the CDR3: TGTGCCAGCAGTGGCGGCCCCTCTGGAAACACCATATATTTT.

This chain connects TRBV27 to TRBJ2-5, with TRBD1 matching over 8 bases. The CDR3 length is 14 residues. With V trimmed by 2 bases and J by 3 bases, 2 bases remained unmatched. Germline values: CDR1 MNHEY, CDR2 SMNVEV (reference sequence). CDR3 nucleotides: TGTGCCAGCAGTTTAGTACAGGGGGAAGAGACCCAGTACTTC. It yields the protein CASSLVQGEETQYF.